The T cell receptor beta chain under discussion was sequenced for a study of T cells after yellow fever vaccination (dated by TCRdb to about 2019). Turning to the overall study: The SMART-Seq v4 Ultra Low Input RNA kit was used to prepare libraries from fractions with low cell numbers. Bulk TCR alpha and beta repertoires were sequenced longitudinally to track T-cell clones before and after primary and booster YFV17D yellow fever vaccination. The cohort comprised two healthy male donors, one aged 18 to 29 and one aged 30 to 40 years. Blood samples were taken at several timepoints before and after primary and secondary immunization, and bulk PBMC replicates and cell subsets were isolated.

Including the terminal cysteine and phenylalanine, the CDR3 comprises 14 residues. Left in the record is the CDR3 DNA by itself, 42 bases read in frame from the first base. V is reduced by 8 bases and J by 6 bases, leaving a spacing of 16 bases between them. The germline V gene provides CDR1 SNHLY and CDR2 FYNNEI. The treatment or condition label, as the study defines it: live attenuated yellow fever vaccine strain. PBMCs were isolated from peripheral blood using a standard Ficoll-Paque protocol. Dynabeads CD4 and CD8 positive selection kits were used to isolate CD4 and CD8 T-cell fractions. TriZol was used to extract RNA from bulk PBMCs, CD4 and CD8 fractions, and dextramer-positive and dextramer-negative fractions. As for this clonotype: Its antigen is currently not known. Base qualities are not at hand, and no much larger clone is one base apart.

Sequenced using an Illumina NovaSeq 6000. TCR cDNA was synthesized by 5'RACE template switching, through which a universal primer site and unique molecular identifiers were introduced. Priming of cDNA synthesis was performed from both the TCR alpha and TCR beta constant segments. Library amplification used two PCR steps, and the second PCR step added sample barcodes and sequencing adapters. Libraries were sequenced on Illumina HiSeq 2500 (2x100 bp) or NovaSeq (2x150 bp). The original pipeline was this. Reads were demultiplexed and collapsed into UMI consensus sequences with MIGEC, and V(D)J alignment was performed with MiXCR. Using edgeR on replicate PBMC samples, clonotypes were called vaccine-responding if FDR was below 0.01 and the log2 fold change was above 5 up to day 15. Each bulk clonotype received a CD4 or CD8 identity based on whether the sequenced CD4 or CD8 repertoire contained that clonotype at higher abundance. TCRdb reanalyzed the raw reads on its own, using fastp at Q25 for trimming and MiXCR for clone calling, and kept in-frame beta chains. Rows with a matching CDR3 protein are joined into one entry that keeps the most common DNA and genes. TCRdb's processing, not the study's, gives the V and J calls here. This sample lists 100,000 to 150,000 distinct CDR3 sequences; 15% were detected once. Together, the top ten hold about 40% of the sample.

The investigation overall reported the following: The secondary T-cell response was weaker than the primary response but faster, peaking on day 5 instead of day 15. Because the study included only two donors, the extent to which the findings can be generalized is limited. After the booster, most of the clones that had expanded following primary vaccination were detected again (about 95% of CD4 and around nine tenths of CD8), which suggests that memory was broadly maintained. FACS-sorted repertoires could contain abundant contaminating clonotypes from the bulk population, so computational filtering was required. A small fraction of clonotypes showed up in both the CD4 and CD8 compartments, probably as a result of convergent recombination.

The material sequenced was CD8+ T cells sorted from PBMCs, taken 5 days after the yellow fever booster vaccination. This receptor chain uses TRBV2 and TRBJ2-2; TRBD2 might be the D gene, on 6 matching bases. This sequence originates from a man between 18 and 35 years old who received the YFV17D yellow fever vaccine. The sequenced DNA: TGTGCCAGCGCGGCTGGGGGGAAGGCCGGGGAGCTGTTTTTT. This sequence encodes CASAAGGKAGELFF.